What follows is one TCR beta chain and its context. Its antigen is currently unknown. Unique molecular identifiers were present on the cDNA, and a universal primer site came from template switching. TCRdb processed the 5' RACE reads anew with MiXCR; each CDR3 protein has one entry. The table has some 1,600,000 distinct CDR3 sequences, 32% seen once. Trimming pared 5 bases from V and 10 bases from J, leaving 16 bases between. Germline CDR1 is SGHDT and CDR2 is YYEEEE. The CDR3 consists of 14 residues. The data stem from a study of identical twins. Study observations and caveats: There was more out-of-frame TCR alpha sharing in monozygotic twins than models estimated. Researchers caution that invariant MAIT and iNKT cells could partly confound zero-insertion analyses.

The specimen was cord blood. The source of this sequence is a newborn girl in good health. The chain uses TRBV5-6 and TRBJ1-6; perhaps TRBD1 as D (5 bases). The CDR3 nucleotides read TGTGCCAGCAGTACGCGGGGGAAAGGCTCACCCCTCCACTTT. Translation: CASSTRGKGSPLHF.